This T cell receptor beta chain is from a study of blood T cell repertoires in COVID-19. Background on the study: The samples span acute and convalescent COVID-19 from the United States, Italy and Spain. The cDNA or gDNA used as material had been derived from T cells, B-cell-depleted T cells, or PBMCs.

Original handling: Nucleated cell number was recorded as an estimate derived from reference gene primer amplification. The assay was immunoSEQ multiplex PCR, and TCRdb's table has in-frame clones only and misses some. V and J calls and clone size are copied from that table; D and trimming were computed from the DNA. The table records roughly 45,000 clones, roughly 90% of them present only once. This clone was seen only once. Germline CDR1 is SGHAT and CDR2 is FQNNGV. Losses at the gene ends were 1 base for V and 2 bases for J; bases not matched to a gene: 11. The CDR3 covers 17 residues. The rearrangement links TRBV11-2 to TRBJ2-7, with TRBD2 matching 7 bases. The TCR was taken from a human donor in a cohort sampled during active COVID-19. The sample taken for sequencing was peripheral blood. The CDR3 loop is CASSLAVWGGGPYEQYF. The CDR3 region has the DNA TGTGCCAGCAGCTTAGCCGTATGGGGGGGAGGTCCCTACGAGCAGTACTTC.